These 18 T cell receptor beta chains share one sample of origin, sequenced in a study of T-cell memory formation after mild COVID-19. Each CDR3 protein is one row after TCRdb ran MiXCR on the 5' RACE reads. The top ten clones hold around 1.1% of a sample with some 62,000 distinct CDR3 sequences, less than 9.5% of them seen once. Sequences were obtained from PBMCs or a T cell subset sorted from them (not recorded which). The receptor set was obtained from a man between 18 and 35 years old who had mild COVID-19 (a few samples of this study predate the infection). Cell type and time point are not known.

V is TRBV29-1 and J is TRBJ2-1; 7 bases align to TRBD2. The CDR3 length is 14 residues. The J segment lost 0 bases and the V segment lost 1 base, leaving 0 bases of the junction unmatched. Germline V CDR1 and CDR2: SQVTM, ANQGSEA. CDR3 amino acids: CSVEGTSSYNEQFF. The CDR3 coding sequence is TGCAGCGTTGAAGGGACTAGCTCCTACAATGAGCAGTTCTTC.

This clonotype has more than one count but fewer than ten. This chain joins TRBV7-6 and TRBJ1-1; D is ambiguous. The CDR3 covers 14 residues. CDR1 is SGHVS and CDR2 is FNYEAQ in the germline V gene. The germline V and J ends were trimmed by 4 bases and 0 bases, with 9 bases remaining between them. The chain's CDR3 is CASSSQELNTEAFF. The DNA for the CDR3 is TGTGCCAGCAGCTCCCAGGAGTTGAACACTGAAGCTTTCTTT.

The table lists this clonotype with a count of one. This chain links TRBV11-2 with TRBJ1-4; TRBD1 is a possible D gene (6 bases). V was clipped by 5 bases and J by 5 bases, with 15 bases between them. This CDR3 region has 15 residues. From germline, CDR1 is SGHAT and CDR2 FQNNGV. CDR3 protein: CASSRTAAYNEKLFF. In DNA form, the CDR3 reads TGTGCCAGCAGCCGGACAGCTGCCTACAATGAAAAACTGTTTTTT.

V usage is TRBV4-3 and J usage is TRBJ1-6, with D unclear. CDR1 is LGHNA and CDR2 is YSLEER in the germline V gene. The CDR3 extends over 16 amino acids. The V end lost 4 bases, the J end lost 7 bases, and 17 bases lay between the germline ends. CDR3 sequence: CASSRTYPKGNSPLHF. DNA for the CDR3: TGCGCCAGCAGCCGAACCTATCCCAAGGGAAATTCACCCCTCCACTTT.

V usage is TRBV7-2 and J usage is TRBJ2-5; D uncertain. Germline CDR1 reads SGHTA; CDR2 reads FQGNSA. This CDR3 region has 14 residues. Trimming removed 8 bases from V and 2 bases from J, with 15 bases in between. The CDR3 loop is CASDPTNGQETQYF. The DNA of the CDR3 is TGTGCCAGCGATCCTACTAACGGGCAAGAGACCCAGTACTTC.

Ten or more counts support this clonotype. The DNA of the CDR3 is TGTGCCTGGAACAGGGCGGATACGCAGTATTTT. Its translation is CAWNRADTQYF. The J gene is TRBJ2-3, the V gene TRBV30; tentatively, D is TRBD1 (6 bases). This CDR3 spans 11 amino acids. V lost 4 bases to trimming and J lost 6 bases, with 8 bases between them. Germline V lookup: CDR1 GTSNPN, CDR2 SVGIG (reference sequence).

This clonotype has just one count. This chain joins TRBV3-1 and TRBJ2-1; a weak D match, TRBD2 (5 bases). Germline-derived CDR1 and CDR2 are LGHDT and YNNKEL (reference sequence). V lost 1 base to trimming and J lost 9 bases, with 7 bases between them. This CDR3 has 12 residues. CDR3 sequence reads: CASSQVGSEQFF. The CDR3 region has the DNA TGTGCCAGCAGCCAAGTTGGGAGTGAGCAGTTCTTC.

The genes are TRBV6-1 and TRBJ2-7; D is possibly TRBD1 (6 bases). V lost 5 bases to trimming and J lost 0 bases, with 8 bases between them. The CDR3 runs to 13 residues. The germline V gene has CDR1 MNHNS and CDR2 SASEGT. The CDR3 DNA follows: TGTGCCAGCAGTCCGACAGGCTCCTACGAGCAGTACGTC. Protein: CASSPTGSYEQYV.

This CDR3 is CASSQEGVTRRFF. In DNA, the CDR3 is TGTGCCAGCAGCCAAGAAGGAGTCACTCGCCGTTTCTTT. V gene TRBV14 combines with J gene TRBJ1-1; D unclear. Trimming left V 0 bases short and J 13 bases short, with 15 bases between. Germline V gives CDR1 SGHDN, CDR2 FVKESK. The CDR3 spans 13 residues.

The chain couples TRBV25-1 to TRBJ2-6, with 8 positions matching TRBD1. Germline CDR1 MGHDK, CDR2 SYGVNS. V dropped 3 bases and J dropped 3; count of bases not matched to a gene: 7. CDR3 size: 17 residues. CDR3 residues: CASSDLTGGDGANVLTF. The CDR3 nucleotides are TGTGCCAGCAGTGATCTAACAGGGGGTGATGGGGCCAACGTCCTGACTTTC.

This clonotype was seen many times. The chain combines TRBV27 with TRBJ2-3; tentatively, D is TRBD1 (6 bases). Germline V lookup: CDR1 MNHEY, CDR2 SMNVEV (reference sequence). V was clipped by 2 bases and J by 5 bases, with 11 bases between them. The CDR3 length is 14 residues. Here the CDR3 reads CASSLVGGGDTQYF. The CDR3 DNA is TGTGCCAGCAGTTTAGTTGGGGGCGGAGATACGCAGTATTTT.

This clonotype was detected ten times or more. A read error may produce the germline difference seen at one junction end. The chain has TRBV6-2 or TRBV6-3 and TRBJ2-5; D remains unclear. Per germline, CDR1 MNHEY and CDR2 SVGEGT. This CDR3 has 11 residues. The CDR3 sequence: CASSYSRTVDF. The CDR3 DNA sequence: TGTGCCAGCAGTTACTCTAGGACGGTGGACTTC.

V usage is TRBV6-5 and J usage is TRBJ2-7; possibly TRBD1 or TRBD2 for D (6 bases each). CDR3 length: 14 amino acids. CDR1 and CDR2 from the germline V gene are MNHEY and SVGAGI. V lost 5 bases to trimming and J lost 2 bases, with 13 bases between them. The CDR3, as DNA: TGTGCCAGCAGTATCCTCGGGGGCACCTACGAGCAGTACTTC. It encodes CASSILGGTYEQYF.

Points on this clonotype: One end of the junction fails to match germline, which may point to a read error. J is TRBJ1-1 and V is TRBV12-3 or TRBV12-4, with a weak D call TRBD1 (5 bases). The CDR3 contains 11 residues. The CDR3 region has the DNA TGTGCCAGCAGCCGAGCCAGGGAGCCCGCCTTT. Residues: CASSRAREPAF.

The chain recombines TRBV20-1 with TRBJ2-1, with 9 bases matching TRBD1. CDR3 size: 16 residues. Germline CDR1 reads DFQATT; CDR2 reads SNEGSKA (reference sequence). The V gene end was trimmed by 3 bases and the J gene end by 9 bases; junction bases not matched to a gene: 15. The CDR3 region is CSASSPRDRESSEQFF. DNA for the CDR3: TGCAGTGCTAGCTCCCCGAGGGACAGGGAGTCTAGTGAGCAGTTCTTC.

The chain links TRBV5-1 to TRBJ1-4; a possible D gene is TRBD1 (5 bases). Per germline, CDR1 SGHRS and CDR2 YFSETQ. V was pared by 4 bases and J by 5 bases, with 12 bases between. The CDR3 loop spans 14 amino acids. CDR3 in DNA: TGCGCCAGCAGCACTCAGGGTACCAATGAAAAACTGTTTTTT. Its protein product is CASSTQGTNEKLFF.

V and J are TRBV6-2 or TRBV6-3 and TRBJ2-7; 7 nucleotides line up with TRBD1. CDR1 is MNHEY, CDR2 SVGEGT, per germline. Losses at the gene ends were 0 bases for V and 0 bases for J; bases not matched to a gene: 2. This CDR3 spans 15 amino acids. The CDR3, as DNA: TGTGCCAGCAGTTACTCGAGGGGGCTCTCCTACGAGCAGTACTTC. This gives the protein CASSYSRGLSYEQYF.

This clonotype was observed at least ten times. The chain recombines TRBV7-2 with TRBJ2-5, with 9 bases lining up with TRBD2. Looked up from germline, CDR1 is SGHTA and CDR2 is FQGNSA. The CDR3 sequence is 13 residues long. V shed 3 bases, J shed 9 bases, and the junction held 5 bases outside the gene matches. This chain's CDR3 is CASSFWTSEPQYF. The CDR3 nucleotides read TGTGCCAGCAGCTTCTGGACTAGCGAGCCCCAGTACTTC.